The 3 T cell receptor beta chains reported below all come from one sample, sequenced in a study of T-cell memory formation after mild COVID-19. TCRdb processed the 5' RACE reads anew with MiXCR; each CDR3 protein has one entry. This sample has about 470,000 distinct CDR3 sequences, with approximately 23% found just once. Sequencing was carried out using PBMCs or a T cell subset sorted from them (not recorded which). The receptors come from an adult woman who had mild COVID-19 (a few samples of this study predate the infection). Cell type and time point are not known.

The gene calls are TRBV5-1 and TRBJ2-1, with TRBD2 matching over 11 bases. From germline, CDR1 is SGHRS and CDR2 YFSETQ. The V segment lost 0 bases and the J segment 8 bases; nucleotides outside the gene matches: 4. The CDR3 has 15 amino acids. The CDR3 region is CASSLASGGMHEQFF. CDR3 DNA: TGCGCCAGCAGCTTGGCTAGCGGGGGGATGCATGAGCAGTTCTTC.

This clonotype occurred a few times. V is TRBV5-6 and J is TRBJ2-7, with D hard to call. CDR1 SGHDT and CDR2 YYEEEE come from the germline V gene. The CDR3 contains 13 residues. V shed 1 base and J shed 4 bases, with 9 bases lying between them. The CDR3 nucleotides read TGTGCCAGCAGCTTGATGGATTTATACGAGCAGTACTTC. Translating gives CASSLMDLYEQYF.

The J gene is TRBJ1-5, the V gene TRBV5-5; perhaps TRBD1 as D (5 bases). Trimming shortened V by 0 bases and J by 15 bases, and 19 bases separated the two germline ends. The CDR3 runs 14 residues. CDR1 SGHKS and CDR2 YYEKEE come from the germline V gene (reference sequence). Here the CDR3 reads CASSLGTSQNDPHF. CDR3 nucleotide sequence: TGTGCCAGCAGCTTGGGGACATCCCAGAATGATCCGCATTTT. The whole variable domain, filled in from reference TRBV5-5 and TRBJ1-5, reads DAGVTQSPTHLIKTRGQQVTLRCSPISGHKSVSWYQQVLGQGPQFIFQYYEKEERGRGNFPDRFSARQFPNYSSELNVNALLLGDSALYLCASSLGTSQNDPHFGDGTRLSIL.